This passage covers 17 T cell receptor beta chains from one sample sequenced in a study of post-analysis software for immune sequencing data. These receptors' targets are unknown. Included in the TCR beta cDNA libraries were unique molecular identifiers. TCRdb ran MiXCR on the PCR reads and lists one entry per CDR3 protein. The data show 150,000 to 200,000 distinct CDR3 sequences, about 30% seen once. The study's findings and limits: In patients, TRBV5-6, TRBV5-1 and TRBV20-1 belonged to roughly five TRBV segments found more frequently than in controls.

Material for sequencing was blood. The source is a girl between 10 and 17 years old with multiple sclerosis.

This rearrangement joins TRBV9 to TRBJ1-1; D unclear. From germline, CDR1 is SGDLS and CDR2 YYNGEE. Trimming removed 5 bases from V and 5 bases from J, with 16 bases in between. This CDR3 spans 14 amino acids. This chain's CDR3 is CASSSDVAATEAFF. The DNA for the CDR3 is TGTGCCAGCAGTTCAGATGTGGCAGCGACTGAAGCTTTCTTT.

CDR3 sequence (DNA): TGCAGTGCTAGTCCTAGCGGGAGTAGGGGGAAGACCCAGTACTTC. It yields the protein CSASPSGSRGKTQYF. This chain uses TRBV20-1 with TRBJ2-5, with 10 nucleotides matching TRBD2. Trimming took 3 bases from V and 6 from J; bases not matched to a gene: 10. The CDR3 totals 15 residues. Germline V gene sequence: CDR1 DFQATT, CDR2 SNEGSKA (reference sequence).

This chain connects TRBV12-3 or TRBV12-4 to TRBJ1-2; 9 bases line up with TRBD1. The junction had 4 bases not matched to a gene; V was cut back by 2 bases and J by 6 bases. This CDR3 contains 14 residues. DNA for the CDR3: TGTGCCAGCAGTTTAAACAGGGGGCTAAATGGCTACACCTTC. Translated, it gives CASSLNRGLNGYTF.

This chain joins TRBV5-1 and TRBJ2-7; 9 bases are shared with TRBD2. The length of the CDR3 is 16 residues. Germline loops: CDR1 SGHRS, CDR2 YFSETQ. The trim removed 4 bases at V and 6 bases at J, leaving 14 bases unmatched. CDR3 region: CASSPRPLAGSAEQYF. CDR3 DNA sequence: TGCGCCAGCAGCCCACGTCCCCTAGCGGGGTCCGCCGAGCAGTACTTC. The entire variable domain, with the rest obtained from reference TRBV5-1 and TRBJ2-7, is as follows: KAGVTQTPRYLIKTRGQQVTLSCSPISGHRSVSWYQQTPGQGLQFLFEYFSETQRNKGNFPGRFSGRQFSNSRSEMNVSTLELGDSALYLCASSPRPLAGSAEQYFGPGTRLTVT.

The CDR3 sequence: CASSYPTGSNQPQHF. The CDR3 DNA is TGTGCCAGCAGTTACCCGACAGGTAGCAATCAGCCCCAGCATTTT. The V call is TRBV6-6, the J call TRBJ1-5; TRBD1 might be the D (6 bases). The germline V gene encodes CDR1 MNHNY and CDR2 SVGAGI (reference sequence). The CDR3 sequence is 15 residues long. Trimming shortened V by 2 bases and J by 0 bases, and 8 bases separated the two germline ends.

This clonotype was counted between two and nine times. A much larger clone differs from this one at a single base, so this may be a read error. CDR3 bases: TGTGCCAGCAGGTCTTGGACAGGGACCCACGAGCAGTACTTC. Translating it yields CASRSWTGTHEQYF. The rearrangement joins TRBV6-5 to TRBJ2-7; 8 bases fit TRBD1. V lost 6 bases and J lost 5; bases outside the gene matches: 9. Per germline, CDR1 MNHEY and CDR2 SVGAGI. CDR3 length: 14 residues.

The rearrangement links TRBV4-2 to TRBJ2-2, with 10 positions matching TRBD2. Germline V lookup: CDR1 LGHNA, CDR2 YNFKEQ. V lost 2 bases, J lost 5 bases, and 17 bases stayed unmatched. There are 20 residues in the CDR3. CDR3 protein: CASSQIWPLAGELSTGELFF. The DNA of the CDR3 is TGTGCCAGCAGCCAAATTTGGCCGCTAGCGGGAGAGTTAAGTACCGGGGAGCTGTTTTTT.

This clonotype was seen repeatedly, ten times or more. The V gene is TRBV10-3, the J gene TRBJ2-7; a weak D match, TRBD2 (5 bases). Germline CDR1 and CDR2: ENHRY and SYGVKD. Trimming took off 4 bases at V and 3 bases at J, with 25 bases between the two ends. There are 18 residues in the CDR3. CDR3 nucleotides: TGTGCCATCAGTGTTTCACCAAATTCCGCGGGTGCATACTACGAGCAGTACTTC. Protein sequence: CAISVSPNSAGAYYEQYF.

Details on this clonotype: The junction departs from the called germline gene at one end, perhaps through a read error. This chain joins TRBV6-5 and TRBJ1-6; D is ambiguous. CDR3 length: 9 amino acids. Looked up from germline, CDR1 is MNHEY and CDR2 is SVGAGI. The CDR3 here is CASGSPPHF. CDR3 bases: TGTGCCAGCGGTTCCCCCCCCCACTTT.

V usage is TRBV27 and J usage is TRBJ2-7; the D call may be TRBD1 or TRBD2 (5 bases each). There are 13 residues in the CDR3. The V end was cut by 6 bases, the J end by 7 bases, with 16 bases between. Germline V gene sequence: CDR1 MNHEY, CDR2 SMNVEV (reference sequence). CDR3: CASRTGAVSEQYF. CDR3 DNA sequence: TGTGCCAGCAGAACCGGGGCCGTAAGTGAGCAGTACTTC.

This clonotype appeared a single time. Given a much more abundant clone one base away, this may be a read error. The CDR3 DNA reads as TGTGCCAGCAGCTTGGAACAGGGGGGGAACACTGAAGCTTTCTTT. It translates to CASSLEQGGNTEAFF. The V gene is TRBV5-6, the J gene TRBJ1-1, with 8 bases aligning to TRBD1. The CDR3 is made up of 15 amino acids. From germline, CDR1 is SGHDT and CDR2 YYEEEE. Trimming cost V 0 bases and J 1 base; bases outside gene matches: 2.

This clonotype was counted many times. The V and J genes are TRBV12-3 or TRBV12-4 and TRBJ2-5, with TRBD2 matching 7 bases. V shed 6 bases, J shed 9 bases, and the junction held 7 bases outside the gene matches. The CDR3 has 12 amino acids. The CDR3 protein is CASSPQRGAQYF. The CDR3 nucleotides are TGTGCCAGCAGCCCCCAACGGGGGGCCCAGTACTTC.

V usage is TRBV5-8 and J usage is TRBJ2-3, with D hard to call. V was pared by 6 bases and J by 14 bases, with 25 bases between. CDR1 and CDR2 (germline): SGHTS, YDEGEE. The CDR3 is 14 amino acids. The CDR3, as DNA: TGTGCCAGCACCCCTGGGCCAGATAATGAAAAACTGTATTTT. Residues: CASTPGPDNEKLYF.

Of note for this clonotype: Possible read error: a much larger clone is one base away. This chain joins TRBV20-1 and TRBJ2-1; TRBD2 aligns across 8 bases. Germline values: CDR1 DFQATT, CDR2 SNEGSKA (reference sequence). This CDR3 region has 18 residues. Germline trimming cut 0 bases from V and 5 bases from J; bases unmatched to any gene: 15. CDR3 sequence: CSARDPSIATSANNEQFF. For the CDR3, the DNA is TGCAGTGCTAGAGATCCCTCAATTGCGACTAGCGCCAACAATGAGCAGTTCTTC.

The chain joins TRBV27 to TRBJ2-5, with D unclear. The DNA end lines up better with TRBJ2-7; the J call may be wrong. CDR3 length equals 15 residues. CDR1 and CDR2 from the germline V gene are MNHEY and SMNVEV (reference sequence). CDR3 in amino acids: CASSLSRFPNYEQYF. Written as DNA, the CDR3 is TGTGCCAGCAGTTTATCGAGATTCCCAAACTACGAGCAGTACTTC.

This clonotype has just a few counts. A much larger clone differs from this one at a single base, so this may be a read error. The chain combines TRBV15 with TRBJ2-1; TRBD2 aligns across 8 bases. V lost 0 bases to trimming and J lost 0 bases; unmatched junction nucleotides: 7. The CDR3 contains 18 residues. Germline CDR1 LNHNV, CDR2 YYDKDF (reference sequence). The CDR3 loop is CATSRDFGREGSYNEQFF. The CDR3 nucleotides read TGTGCCACCAGCAGAGATTTCGGACGGGAGGGCTCCTACAATGAGCAGTTCTTC.

V is TRBV6-5 and J is TRBJ2-2, with 14 positions matching TRBD2. Germline V gives CDR1 MNHEY, CDR2 SVGAGI. Trimming at V came to 2 bases and at J to 0 bases, leaving 8 bases not matched to a gene. The CDR3 is 20 residues long. The CDR3 DNA reads as TGTGCCAGCAGTTACCGACTAGCGGGAGGGCCGGATCCGAACACCGGGGAGCTGTTTTTT. This encodes CASSYRLAGGPDPNTGELFF.